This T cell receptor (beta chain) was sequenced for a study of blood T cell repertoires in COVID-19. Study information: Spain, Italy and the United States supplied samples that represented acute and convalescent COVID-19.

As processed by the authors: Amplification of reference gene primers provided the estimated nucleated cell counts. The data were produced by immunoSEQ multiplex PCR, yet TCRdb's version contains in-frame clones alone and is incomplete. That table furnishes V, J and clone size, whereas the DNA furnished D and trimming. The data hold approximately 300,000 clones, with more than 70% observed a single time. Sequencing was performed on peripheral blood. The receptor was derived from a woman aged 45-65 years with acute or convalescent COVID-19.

DNA for the CDR3: TGCGCCAGCAGCCCCGGGACAGGGATCACCGGGGAGCTGTTTTTT. Residues: CASSPGTGITGELFF. The chain has TRBV5-1 and TRBJ2-2; 9 bases map to TRBD1. The junction had 5 bases not matched to a gene; V was cut back by 4 bases and J by 4 bases. CDR1 and CDR2 (germline): SGHRS, YFSETQ. The CDR3 consists of 15 residues.